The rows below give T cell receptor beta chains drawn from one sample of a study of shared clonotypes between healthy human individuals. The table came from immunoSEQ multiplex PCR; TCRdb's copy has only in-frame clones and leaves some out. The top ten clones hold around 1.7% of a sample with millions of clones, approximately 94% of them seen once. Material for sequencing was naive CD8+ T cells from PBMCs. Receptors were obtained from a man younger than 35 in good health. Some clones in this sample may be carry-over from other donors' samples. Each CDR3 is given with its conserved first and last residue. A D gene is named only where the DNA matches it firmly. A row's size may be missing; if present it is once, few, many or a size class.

DNA: TGCGCCAGCAGCCAAGTAGCGCGGACTACCGGGGAGCTGTTTTTT
CDR3: CASSQVARTTGELFF
J: TRBJ2-2
V: TRBV4-1
size: NA
D: NA

DNA: TGTGCCAGCAGCTCCCCCCCGGACAGCCGTAACCGGGACTACGAGCAGTACTTC
CDR3: CASSSPPDSRNRDYEQYF
J: TRBJ2-7
V: TRBV7-9
size: NA
D: NA

DNA: TGTGCCAGCAGCTTGATGGACAGGGGCAATGAAAAACTGTTTTTT
CDR3: CASSLMDRGNEKLFF
J: TRBJ1-4
V: TRBV7-8
size: NA
D: TRBD1

DNA: TGCGCCAGCAGCCCAGCGACCAACAGGGTAGACACTGAAGCTTTCTTT
CDR3: CASSPATNRVDTEAFF
J: TRBJ1-1
V: TRBV5-1
size: few
D: NA

DNA: TGTGCCAGCAGTTATAGGGGAACCTACGAGCAGTACTTC
CDR3: CASSYRGTYEQYF
J: TRBJ2-7
V: TRBV27
size: NA
D: NA

DNA: TGTGCCAGCAGTGAATCACTCGGAGCGGATACGCAGTATTTT
CDR3: CASSESLGADTQYF
J: TRBJ2-3
V: TRBV6-1
size: NA
D: NA

DNA: TGCGCCAGCAGCCCCCAGGGGATTGAGCAGTTCTTC
CDR3: CASSPQGIEQFF
J: TRBJ2-1
V: TRBV5-1
size: NA
D: NA

DNA: TGTGCCACCAGCAGAGAAGGGGGGGGTAATCAGCCCCAGCATTTT
CDR3: CATSREGGGNQPQHF
J: TRBJ1-5
V: TRBV15
size: NA
D: NA

DNA: TGTGCCAGCAGCTTGGCGGAAGGAGCTGGAAACACCATATATTTT
CDR3: CASSLAEGAGNTIYF
J: TRBJ1-3
V: TRBV5-4
size: NA
D: NA

DNA: TGTGCCAGCAGCTCCGATCGAACCTACAATGAGCAGTTCTTC
CDR3: CASSSDRTYNEQFF
J: TRBJ2-1
V: TRBV7-3
size: NA
D: NA

DNA: TGTGCTAGTGGTTTGGTACAGGGGGTCCGAGTTGGGTCCCATGGCTACACCTTC
CDR3: CASGLVQGVRVGSHGYTF
J: TRBJ1-2
V: TRBV12-5
size: NA
D: TRBD1

DNA: TGTGCCAGCAGCGCTGGAACAGGGTACGAGCAGTACTTC
CDR3: CASSAGTGYEQYF
J: TRBJ2-7
V: TRBV11-3
size: NA
D: NA

DNA: TGTGCCAGCAGTTTAATGACAAATGAGCCCCAGCATTTT
CDR3: CASSLMTNEPQHF
J: TRBJ1-5
V: TRBV28
size: NA
D: NA

DNA: TGTGCCAGCAGCCGCCGACTAGCGGGGGGCACCGGGGAGCTGTTTTTT
CDR3: CASSRRLAGGTGELFF
J: TRBJ2-2
V: TRBV14
size: NA
D: TRBD2

DNA: TGCGCCAGCAGCCAGGGGAGAGGGGGACACTACGAGCAGTACTTC
CDR3: CASSQGRGGHYEQYF
J: TRBJ2-7
V: TRBV4-1
size: once
D: NA

DNA: TGTGCCAGCAGTTTATGGGCGGGCTCCTACGAGCAGTACTTC
CDR3: CASSLWAGSYEQYF
J: TRBJ2-7
V: TRBV27
size: NA
D: NA

DNA: TGTGCCACCAGCAGAGACAGGGACAGCCCGGGGGACGAGCAGTACTTC
CDR3: CATSRDRDSPGDEQYF
J: TRBJ2-7
V: TRBV15
size: NA
D: NA

DNA: TGTGCCAGCAGCGTAGGTGGAGCCGGGGAGCTGTTTTTT
CDR3: CASSVGGAGELFF
J: TRBJ2-2
V: TRBV9
size: NA
D: NA

DNA: TGTGCCAGCAGCTCTGGACCTTACGAGCAGTACTTC
CDR3: CASSSGPYEQYF
J: TRBJ2-7
V: TRBV13
size: NA
D: NA

DNA: TGTGCCAGCAGTGCAGGGAGCTCCTACGAGCAGTACTTC
CDR3: CASSAGSSYEQYF
J: TRBJ2-7
V: TRBV25-1
size: NA
D: NA

DNA: TGCGCCAGCAGTGAGTCTCGGGACTACAATGAGCAGTTCTTC
CDR3: CASSESRDYNEQFF
J: TRBJ2-1
V: TRBV10-2
size: NA
D: NA

DNA: TGTGCCTGGACGGCTGGGGGCCCCTACAATGAGCAGTTCTTC
CDR3: CAWTAGGPYNEQFF
J: TRBJ2-1
V: TRBV30
size: NA
D: NA

DNA: TGTGCCAGCAGTTTCTTAGGGCCGAGGGGACTAGCGCTCACAGATACGCAGTATTTT
CDR3: CASSFLGPRGLALTDTQYF
J: TRBJ2-3
V: TRBV27
size: NA
D: TRBD2

DNA: TGTGCCAGCAGCTTAGGTGTTAACAGGGGGCGTGTGATGAACACTGAAGCTTTCTTT
CDR3: CASSLGVNRGRVMNTEAFF
J: TRBJ1-1
V: TRBV7-9
size: NA
D: TRBD1

DNA: TGTGCCAGCAGCCCAGGTGGGGAGCAGTACTTC
CDR3: CASSPGGEQYF
J: TRBJ2-7
V: TRBV5-4
size: NA
D: NA

DNA: TGTGCCAGCAGCGTAGCTGGCGAGAACACTGAAGCTTTCTTT
CDR3: CASSVAGENTEAFF
J: TRBJ1-1
V: TRBV9
size: NA
D: NA

DNA: TGTGCCAGCGCCTGGGGTATCGGTGCCGGGGAGCTGTTTTTT
CDR3: CASAWGIGAGELFF
J: TRBJ2-2
V: TRBV6-6
size: NA
D: NA

DNA: TGTGCCAGTAGTACCTCCTGGGACAGGGTGATCGAGACCCAGTACTTC
CDR3: CASSTSWDRVIETQYF
J: TRBJ2-5
V: TRBV19
size: NA
D: TRBD1

DNA: TGTGCCAGCAGCGCTAGCTCTGGGGGCGAGCAGTTCTTC
CDR3: CASSASSGGEQFF
J: TRBJ2-1
V: TRBV9
size: NA
D: NA

DNA: TGTGCCAGCAACTACGGGGGGTTAGATGAAAAACTGTTTTTT
CDR3: CASNYGGLDEKLFF
J: TRBJ1-4
V: TRBV6-6
size: once
D: NA

DNA: TGTGCCAGCAGTTCTAGGACAGGGCTCAGCGAGCAGTACTTC
CDR3: CASSSRTGLSEQYF
J: TRBJ2-7
V: TRBV27
size: NA
D: TRBD1

DNA: TGTGCCAGCAGCTCCCCCGGGACAGCCGTTGAAGCTTTCTTT
CDR3: CASSSPGTAVEAFF
J: TRBJ1-1
V: TRBV5-4
size: NA
D: TRBD1

DNA: TGTGCCTGGAGCGGAGGGACAGGCTCCTACGAGCAGTACTTC
CDR3: CAWSGGTGSYEQYF
J: TRBJ2-7
V: TRBV30
size: NA
D: TRBD1

DNA: TGTGCCAGCAGCGGAAATGTACCGTATGGCTACACCTTC
CDR3: CASSGNVPYGYTF
J: TRBJ1-2
V: TRBV28
size: once
D: NA

DNA: TGTGCCAGCAGCTTAGCAGGACTCACCCCGACAGATACGCAGTATTTT
CDR3: CASSLAGLTPTDTQYF
J: TRBJ2-3
V: TRBV13
size: NA
D: NA

DNA: TGTGCCAGCAGCTTAGGATTTGGTAGCGGGTACGAGCAGTACTTC
CDR3: CASSLGFGSGYEQYF
J: TRBJ2-7
V: TRBV7-8
size: NA
D: TRBD2

DNA: TGTGCCAGCAGCTCCATACGGGCGCTCCAAGAGACCCAGTACTTC
CDR3: CASSSIRALQETQYF
J: TRBJ2-5
V: TRBV7-2
size: NA
D: NA

DNA: TGTGCAAGCAGGGACAGGTCCCTAGATTTCTATGGCTACACCTTC
CDR3: CASRDRSLDFYGYTF
J: TRBJ1-2
V: TRBV2
size: NA
D: TRBD1

DNA: TGTGCCATCAGTGAGTCGAGGCAGGGTGGCACTGAAGCTTTCTTT
CDR3: CAISESRQGGTEAFF
J: TRBJ1-1
V: TRBV10-3
size: NA
D: NA

DNA: TGTGCCAGCAGCTTCAGAGAGACCCAGTACTTC
CDR3: CASSFRETQYF
J: TRBJ2-5
V: TRBV11-2
size: NA
D: NA

DNA: TGTGCCAGCAGCACCTACAGGGGGACCCCCTACGAGCAGTACTTC
CDR3: CASSTYRGTPYEQYF
J: TRBJ2-7
V: TRBV5-5
size: once
D: TRBD1

DNA: TGTGCCAGCAGTCCCGGTTGGGGGGGCCTACAACAGGACGAGCAGTACTTC
CDR3: CASSPGWGGLQQDEQYF
J: TRBJ2-7
V: TRBV2
size: NA
D: NA

DNA: TGTGCCAGCCACATACTAGCGGGAGACGGCACAGATACGCAGTATTTT
CDR3: CASHILAGDGTDTQYF
J: TRBJ2-3
V: TRBV27
size: NA
D: TRBD2

DNA: TGTGCCAGCAGCTTTCAACTAGCGGGACACTCCTACAATGAGCAGTTCTTC
CDR3: CASSFQLAGHSYNEQFF
J: TRBJ2-1
V: TRBV11-2
size: NA
D: TRBD2

DNA: TGTGCCAGCAGTCCGACTAGCGGTGAGCAGTTCTTC
CDR3: CASSPTSGEQFF
J: TRBJ2-1
V: TRBV9
size: NA
D: TRBD2

DNA: TGTGCCAGCAGCTTCGGGACAGACCCTGGCTACACCTTC
CDR3: CASSFGTDPGYTF
J: TRBJ1-2
V: TRBV5-4
size: once
D: TRBD1

DNA: TGTGCCAGTAGTCCCGCTTCGGATGCGTTCTCCTACGAGCAGTACTTC
CDR3: CASSPASDAFSYEQYF
J: TRBJ2-7
V: TRBV19
size: once
D: NA

DNA: TGTGCCAGCAGCGTAGTGGGAACTGGCTCTGGAAACACCATATATTTT
CDR3: CASSVVGTGSGNTIYF
J: TRBJ1-3
V: TRBV9
size: NA
D: NA

DNA: TGTGCCAGCAGTGATAGGACAGGTTACGAGCAGTACTTC
CDR3: CASSDRTGYEQYF
J: TRBJ2-7
V: TRBV27
size: NA
D: TRBD1

DNA: TGTGCCTGGAGCGGCCGGGGGAATGGCTACACCTTC
CDR3: CAWSGRGNGYTF
J: TRBJ1-2
V: TRBV30
size: NA
D: NA

DNA: TGCGCCAGCAGCCAAGTCGAGGTTAGTAGGCAGCCCCAGCATTTT
CDR3: CASSQVEVSRQPQHF
J: TRBJ1-5
V: TRBV4-1
size: few
D: NA

DNA: TGTGCCAGCAAGGAAGGGACTAGCCGCATTTACGAGCAGTACTTC
CDR3: CASKEGTSRIYEQYF
J: TRBJ2-7
V: TRBV6-1
size: NA
D: TRBD2

DNA: TGTGCCAGCAGTTCGGGACTAGCGGGAGTTAATGAGCAGTTCTTC
CDR3: CASSSGLAGVNEQFF
J: TRBJ2-1
V: TRBV28
size: NA
D: TRBD2